The clone carrying this T cell receptor beta chain was counted only a few times. The antigen is not known. The entry originates in a study of CD8+CD57+ T cells in acquired aplastic anemia. Study at large: Yields of DNA that came from sorted CD4+ and CD8+ cells averaged around 3 ug. Study outcomes and limitations: Researchers report that twenty-nine CD8+ CDR3 sequences appeared in both patients and controls.

Genomic DNA was employed as the template in profiling TCR beta VDJ and CDR3. Each CDR3 protein gets one entry after TCRdb re-called the reads with MiXCR. The data hold roughly 180,000 distinct CDR3 sequences, with about 50% observed a single time. Sequenced patients had shown CD8+CD57+ cell expansion by flow cytometry. Severe acquired aplastic anemia was diagnosed in all patients. Sampling of blood occurred while the patients had still received no therapy. The length of the CDR3 is 13 residues. Germline CDR1 and CDR2: WNHNN and SYGVQD (reference sequence). The ends were cut back, 2 bases at V and 5 bases at J, with 8 bases in the middle.

This clonotype was obtained from a human donor with aplastic anemia. The chain uses TRBV10-1 and TRBJ2-3; D is perhaps TRBD2 (5 bases). The sequenced material came from sorted CD4+, CD8+, or CD8+CD57+ T cells (not recorded which) from PBMCs. DNA for the CDR3: TGCGCCAGCAGTGAGGCAGGAGGAGATACGCAGTATTTT. It is translated as CASSEAGGDTQYF.